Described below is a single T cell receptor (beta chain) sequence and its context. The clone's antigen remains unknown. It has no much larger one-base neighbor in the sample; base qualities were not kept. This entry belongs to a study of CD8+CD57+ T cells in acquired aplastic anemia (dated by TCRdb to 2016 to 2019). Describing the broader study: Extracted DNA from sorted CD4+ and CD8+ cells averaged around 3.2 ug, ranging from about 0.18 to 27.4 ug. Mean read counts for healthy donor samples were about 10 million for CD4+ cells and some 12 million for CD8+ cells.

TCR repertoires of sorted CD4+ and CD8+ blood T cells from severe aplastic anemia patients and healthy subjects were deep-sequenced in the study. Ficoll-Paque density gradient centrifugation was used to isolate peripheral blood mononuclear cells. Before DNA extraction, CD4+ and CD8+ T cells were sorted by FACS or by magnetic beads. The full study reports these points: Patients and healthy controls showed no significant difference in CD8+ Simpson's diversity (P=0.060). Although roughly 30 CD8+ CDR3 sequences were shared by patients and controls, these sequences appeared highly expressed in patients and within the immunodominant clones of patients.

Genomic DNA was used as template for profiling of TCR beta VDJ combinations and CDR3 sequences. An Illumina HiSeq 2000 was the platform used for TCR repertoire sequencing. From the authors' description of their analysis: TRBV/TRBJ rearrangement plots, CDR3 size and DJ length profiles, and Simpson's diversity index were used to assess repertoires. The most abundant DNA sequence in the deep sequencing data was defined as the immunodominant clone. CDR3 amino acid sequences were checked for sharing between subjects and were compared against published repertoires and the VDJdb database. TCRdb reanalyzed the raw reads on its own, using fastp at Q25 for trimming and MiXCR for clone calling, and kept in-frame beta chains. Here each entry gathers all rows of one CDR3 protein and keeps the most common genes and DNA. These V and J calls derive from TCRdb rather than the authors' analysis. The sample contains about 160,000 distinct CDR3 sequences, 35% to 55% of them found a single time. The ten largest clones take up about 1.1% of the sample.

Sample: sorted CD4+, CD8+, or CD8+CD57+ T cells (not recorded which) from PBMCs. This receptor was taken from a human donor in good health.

The CDR3 has the sequence CASTRLGNQPQHF. The bases read TGTGCCAGCACCCGGTTGGGCAATCAGCCCCAGCATTTT. The chain was built from TRBV7-9 and TRBJ1-5; no D segment can be confidently identified. The CDR3 spans 13 residues, from the cysteine through the phenylalanine. Only the CDR3 portion is preserved as DNA: 39 bases, with reading frame beginning at the first base. The germline V gene (reference sequence) sets CDR1 to SEHNR and CDR2 to FQNEAQ. Trimming takes 7 bases from V and 2 bases from J, and the germline ends sit 9 bases apart.